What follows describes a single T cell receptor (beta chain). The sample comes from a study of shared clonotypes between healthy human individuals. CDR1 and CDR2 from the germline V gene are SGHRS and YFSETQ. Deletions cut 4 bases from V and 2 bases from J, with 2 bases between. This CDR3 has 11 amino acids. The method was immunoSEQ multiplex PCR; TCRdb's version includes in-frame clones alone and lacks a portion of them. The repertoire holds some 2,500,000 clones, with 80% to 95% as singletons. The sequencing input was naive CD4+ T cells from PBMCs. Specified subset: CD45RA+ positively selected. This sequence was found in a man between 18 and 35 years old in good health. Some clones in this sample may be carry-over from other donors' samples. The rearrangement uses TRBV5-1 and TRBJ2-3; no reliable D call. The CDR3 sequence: CASSATDTQYF. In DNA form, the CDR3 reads TGCGCCAGCAGCGCCACAGATACGCAGTATTTT.